A single sample is the source of the 12 T cell receptor beta chains below, sequenced in a study of T cell responses to AZD1222 COVID-19 vaccine. Produced via immunoSEQ multiplex PCR; TCRdb's table is partial and in-frame only. The sample contains more than 95,000 clones, 88% of which appear only once. The sample was peripheral blood, taken on day 0 of AZD1222 vaccination. The receptors derive from an adult in good health.

The chain employs TRBV6-6 and TRBJ2-3; no clear D gene. CDR3 length equals 15 residues. V gave up 2 bases and J gave up 0 bases, with 9 bases separating them. Germline-derived CDR1 and CDR2 are MNHNY and SVGAGI (reference sequence). CDR3 loop: CASSYLGTSTDTQYF. CDR3 nucleotide sequence: TGTGCCAGCAGTTACCTCGGTACTAGCACAGATACGCAGTATTTT.

CDR3 bases: TGTGCCAGTAGGACCCCGGAGAACTATAATTCACCCCTCCACTTT. This translates into CASRTPENYNSPLHF. The rearrangement links TRBV19 to TRBJ1-6; D ambiguous. Looked up from germline, CDR1 is LNHDA and CDR2 is SQIVND (reference sequence). The V end was cut by 6 bases, the J end by 3 bases, with 12 bases between. This CDR3 contains 15 residues.

The chain is built from TRBV5-6 and TRBJ1-5, with D unresolved. The CDR3 is 13 amino acids. V lost 4 bases and J 3 bases, leaving 8 bases between the germline ends. Germline CDR1 reads SGHDT; CDR2 reads YYEEEE. For the CDR3, the DNA is TGTGCCAGCAGCGGAAGTATCAATCAGCCCCAGCATTTT. It is translated as CASSGSINQPQHF.

Here the CDR3 DNA reads TGCGCCAGCAGCACCGAAGGGGATACGCAGTATTTT. Amino acid sequence: CASSTEGDTQYF. The J gene is TRBJ2-3, the V gene TRBV5-1, with D unclear. Germline values: CDR1 SGHRS, CDR2 YFSETQ. The CDR3 runs to 12 residues. With 4 bases removed from V and 6 bases from J, the gap between germline ends came to 9 bases.

The V and J genes are TRBV12-5 and TRBJ2-2; D perhaps matches TRBD2 (5 bases). The V gene's germline CDR1 is LGHNT and CDR2 FRNRAP. This CDR3 has 13 amino acids. Trimming took 5 bases from V and 7 from J, leaving 11 bases between them. The CDR3 reads CASGPDLVGELFF. The CDR3 DNA is TGTGCTAGTGGTCCGGACTTGGTCGGGGAGCTGTTTTTT.

J is TRBJ1-6 and V is TRBV28; 8 nucleotides match TRBD1. V shed 0 bases and J 8 bases; nucleotides not matched to a gene: 3. The CDR3 runs to 15 residues. Germline V CDR1 and CDR2: MDHEN, SYDVKM. The CDR3 loop is CASSLWTGEYSPLHF. The CDR3 DNA sequence: TGTGCCAGCAGTTTATGGACAGGGGAGTATTCACCCCTCCACTTT.

The V gene is TRBV7-9, the J gene TRBJ2-1; 9 nucleotides agree with TRBD2. The CDR3 sequence is 16 residues long. Germline-derived CDR1 and CDR2 are SEHNR and FQNEAQ (reference sequence). The V and J ends lost 5 bases and 1 base, in that order; junction bases with no gene match: 6. The CDR3 DNA reads TGTGCCAGCAGCAAACTAGCGGGCGCATCCTACAATGAGCAGTTCTTC. Protein product: CASSKLAGASYNEQFF.

This chain joins TRBV21-1 and TRBJ2-5; the DNA was not compared with TRBD2, the D call given in the table. TRBV21-1 is described as a pseudogene. The CDR3 sequence is 17 residues long. In DNA form, the CDR3 reads TGTGCCAGCAGCAAAGCGAGGGGGGGTGGATTCCAAGAGACCCAGTACTTC. It specifies CASSKARGGGFQETQYF.

The rearrangement uses TRBV11-3 and TRBJ2-7; 8 bases map to TRBD1. The germline CDR1 and CDR2 sequences are SGHNT and YENEEA. CDR3 length: 13 amino acids. Germline trimming cut 4 bases from V and 7 bases from J; bases unmatched to any gene: 6. CDR3 loop: CASSSGTGREQYF. The CDR3 DNA follows: TGTGCCAGCAGCTCTGGGACAGGAAGGGAGCAGTACTTC.

This sequence joins TRBV7-2 and TRBJ2-7, with D hard to call. The V and J ends lost 5 bases and 6 bases respectively, with 14 bases between them. The germline V gene encodes CDR1 SGHTA and CDR2 FQGNSA. The CDR3 extends over 13 amino acids. CDR3 coding DNA: TGTGCCAGCAGCCCACCGGCCTACGGCGAGCAGTACTTC. The encoded protein is CASSPPAYGEQYF.

The chain couples TRBV3-1 (or the pseudogene TRBV3-2) to TRBJ1-1; 8 bases agree with TRBD1. V was pared by 2 bases and J by 0 bases, with 2 bases of the junction left unmatched. This CDR3 spans 15 amino acids. Germline V gene sequence: CDR1 LGHDT, CDR2 YNNKEL (reference sequence). CDR3: CASSQTGGVNTEAFF. The CDR3 coding sequence is TGTGCCAGCAGCCAAACAGGGGGAGTGAACACTGAAGCTTTCTTT.

V is TRBV11-2 and J is TRBJ1-1, with D tentatively TRBD1 (5 bases). Between the trimmed V and J ends, which lost 2 bases and 0 bases, there was a span of 10 bases. The CDR3 sequence is 15 residues long. Germline V lookup: CDR1 SGHAT, CDR2 FQNNGV. DNA of the CDR3: TGTGCCAGCAGCTTAATAGACAGAATGAACACTGAAGCTTTCTTT. As protein: CASSLIDRMNTEAFF.